This entry concerns a single TCR beta chain. What it binds is not known. PCR was performed using 60 Vbeta and 13 Jbeta primers. This table comes from immunoSEQ multiplex PCR, and its TCRdb copy is limited to in-frame clones, with some not included. The sample has 4,700 or so clones; 81% are singletons. The source of the sample is a study of cytomegalovirus exposure and HLA in healthy donors. Across the study: Earlier results showed 90 million to 120 million unique TCR beta sequences derived from about 179 million T cells.

Study observations and caveats: Cytomegalovirus status was reportedly diagnosed by the classifier with high specificity and sensitivity.

Germline V gene sequence: CDR1 GTSNPN, CDR2 SVGIG (reference sequence). CDR3 length equals 12 residues. The V end was cut by 1 base, the J end by 7 bases, with 10 bases between. The TCR comes from a woman in her 40s in good health and CMV-seropositive. V and J are TRBV30 and TRBJ1-1; D is possibly TRBD1 (5 bases). The sample taken for sequencing was PBMCs. CDR3 amino acids: CAWSAGRGEAFF. CDR3 nucleotides: TGTGCCTGGAGTGCTGGTAGGGGTGAAGCTTTCTTT.